What follows is one TCR beta chain and its context. Unique molecular identifiers were incorporated when the TCRbeta library was constructed. MiXCR, run by TCRdb on the PCR reads, gives a single entry per CDR3 protein. Of a few hundred thousand distinct CDR3 sequences in the sample, roughly 22% were seen once. The V gene lost 4 bases and the J gene lost 3 bases, with 13 bases spanning the gap. The CDR3 is made up of 14 amino acids. CDR1 SEHNR and CDR2 FQNEAQ come from the germline V gene (reference sequence). The sample belongs to a study of T-cell reconstitution after alpha-beta-depleted transplantation in children.

The chain carries TRBV7-9 and TRBJ2-7, with D maybe TRBD2 (5 bases). The material sequenced was PBMCs from the stem cell graft donor, taken from the stem cell graft. The receptor comes from a human donor who donated a stem cell graft to a child with acute myeloid leukemia. CDR3 bases: TGTGCCAGCAGCTCGGGGATAACCTACTACGAGCAGTACTTC. As protein: CASSSGITYYEQYF.